This T cell receptor (beta chain) was retrieved from a study of blood T cell repertoires in COVID-19. About the research overall: The study drew acute and convalescent COVID-19 samples from the United States, Italy and Spain. In each case, the material was cDNA or gDNA derived from T cells, B-cell-depleted T cells, or PBMCs.

As originally analysed: Estimation of nucleated cell counts relied on the amplification of reference gene primers. Using immunoSEQ multiplex PCR, the repertoire was profiled, and TCRdb retains in-frame clones only, with some absent. From that table come the V and J calls and clone size; the DNA was used to work out D and trimming. The sample has around 72,000 clones; about 87% are singletons. The sequence derives from a woman aged 50 to 65 with acute or convalescent COVID-19. The source material was peripheral blood.

The CDR3 is CASSHSGTGGAGYTF. The DNA of the CDR3 is TGTGCCAGCAGTCATAGTGGGACAGGGGGCGCTGGCTACACCTTC. The rearrangement joins TRBV25-1 to TRBJ1-2; 12 bases agree with TRBD1. The V gene's germline CDR1 is MGHDK and CDR2 SYGVNS. CDR3 length: 15 residues. J lost 7 bases, V lost 5 bases, and 8 bases had no gene match.